Below, one T cell receptor beta chain is given with its context. The study recruited people aged about 18 to 95 years across 20 to 30 US areas. The data were obtained in a study of blood T cell repertoires in COVID-19. Study-level background: Nucleic acid was either cDNA or gDNA, and it came from T cells, B-cell-depleted T cells, or PBMCs.

Produced via immunoSEQ multiplex PCR; TCRdb's table is partial and in-frame only. The data show 270,000 or so clones, more than 80% seen once. CDR1 MDHEN and CDR2 SYDVKM come from the germline V gene. The ends lost 4 bases at V and 5 bases at J; junction bases unmatched: 6. The CDR3 is 15 residues long. The sample was PBMCs or T cells enriched from blood (not recorded which). The receptor's source is a woman aged 30 to 39 with acute COVID-19. This rearrangement joins TRBV28 to TRBJ2-4; 9 bases line up with TRBD2. CDR3 loop: CASSSVAGVENIQYF. The DNA for the CDR3 is TGTGCCAGCAGTTCGGTAGCGGGAGTGGAAAACATTCAGTACTTC.